This T cell receptor (beta chain) was found in a study of T cell responses to AZD1222 COVID-19 vaccine. Assay: immunoSEQ multiplex PCR; the TCRdb copy retains only in-frame clones and omits some. The sample has around 86,000 clones, around 90% seen once. This CDR3 is built from 15 residues. The germline V gene has CDR1 MNHEY and CDR2 SVGEGT. Trimming removed 5 bases from V and 2 bases from J, with 14 bases in between. Of note for this clone: Its specificity is unknown.

Study-level points and caveats: Researchers took repertoire samples only after the peak T cell response had come. A mostly white British donor set with more females was recruited, and clonal diversity was possibly underestimated. Nearly half of spike-specific TCRs reportedly target variant regions that are unmutated in the B.1.351 and B.1.1.7 variants.

This TCR was sampled from an adult in good health. Sequences were derived from peripheral blood, sampled on day 0 of AZD1222 vaccination. The rearrangement links TRBV6-2 or TRBV6-3 to TRBJ2-3, with no clear D. The CDR3 nucleotides read TGTGCCAGCAGTGACACCCTAGGGTACACAGATACGCAGTATTTT. It yields the protein CASSDTLGYTDTQYF.